One and the same sample provided the 28 T cell receptor beta chains below, sequenced in a study of blood T cell repertoires in COVID-19. Clones were read by immunoSEQ multiplex PCR, and TCRdb kept only the in-frame ones, dropping some. The data contain roughly 100,000 clones, more than 70% of them singletons. The sequenced sample was peripheral blood. Receptor source: a woman in her sixties or seventies with acute or convalescent COVID-19.

The V and J genes are TRBV19 and TRBJ1-5, with TRBD1 matching 9 bases. The CDR3 is 13 residues long. CDR1 and CDR2 (germline): LNHDA, SQIVND (reference sequence). With V trimmed by 6 bases and J by 10 bases, 7 bases remained unmatched. The DNA for the CDR3 is TGTGCCAGTAGGCATCCGGGACAGGGACCCCAGCATTTT. Translating gives CASRHPGQGPQHF. The full variable domain, completed using reference TRBV19 and TRBJ1-5, is DGGITQSPKYLFRKEGQNVTLSCEQNLNHDAMYWYRQDPGQGLRLIYYSQIVNDFQKGDIAEGYSVSREKKESFPLTVTSAQKNPTAFYLCASRHPGQGPQHFGDGTRLSIL.

This clone has only a few counts. The chain links TRBV6-1 to TRBJ1-4; D might be TRBD1 (5 bases). V was pared by 1 base and J by 6 bases, with 15 bases between. The CDR3 has 16 amino acids. Germline V CDR1 and CDR2: MNHNS, SASEGT. CDR3 region: CASSEDLGWGDEKLFF. The DNA for the CDR3 is TGTGCCAGCAGTGAAGATTTAGGGTGGGGGGATGAAAAACTGTTTTTT.

This clone was counted between two and nine times. This rearrangement joins TRBV27 to TRBJ1-6; TRBD1 matches 7 bases. Per the germline V gene, CDR1 is MNHEY and CDR2 is SMNVEV (reference sequence). The J segment lost 7 bases and the V segment lost 5 bases, leaving 11 bases of the junction unmatched. The CDR3 consists of 16 residues. This chain's CDR3 is CASSPSWTGLNSPLHF. The CDR3 DNA sequence: TGTGCCAGCAGTCCGTCCTGGACAGGTTTAAATTCACCCCTCCACTTT.

This chain links TRBV2 with TRBJ2-1, with D perhaps TRBD2 (6 bases). Germline V gives CDR1 SNHLY, CDR2 FYNNEI. The CDR3 is made up of 16 amino acids. With 4 bases removed from V and 5 bases from J, the gap between germline ends came to 18 bases. The CDR3 DNA reads as TGTGCCAGCAGTGGCCGCCGGACTACTACCCACAATGAGCAGTTCTTC. Protein sequence: CASSGRRTTTHNEQFF.

As regards this clone: The same CDR3 can be traced to other DNA sequences in this sample. The V gene is TRBV5-4, the J gene TRBJ1-2; tentative D call: TRBD1 (5 bases). V gave up 0 bases and J gave up 2 bases, with 11 bases separating them. In germline, CDR1 is SGHNT, CDR2 YYREEE (reference sequence). The CDR3 is 15 residues long. CDR3 sequence reads: CASSLGGGSNYGYTF. The CDR3 DNA reads as TGTGCCAGCAGCTTGGGGGGGGGATCCAACTATGGCTACACCTTC.

The gene calls are TRBV2 and TRBJ1-2, with D perhaps matching TRBD1 (6 bases). Looked up from germline, CDR1 is SNHLY and CDR2 is FYNNEI. The germline V and J ends were trimmed by 0 bases and 4 bases, with 15 bases remaining between them. The CDR3 runs 16 residues. The CDR3 sequence: CASSEALTGIIYGYTF. CDR3 sequence (DNA): TGTGCCAGCAGTGAAGCTCTGACAGGTATTATCTATGGCTACACCTTC. The full variable domain, in which reference TRBV2 and TRBJ1-2 provide the parts outside the CDR3, is EPEVTQTPSHQVTQMGQEVILRCVPISNHLYFYWYRQILGQKVEFLVSFYNNEISEKSEIFDDQFSVERPDGSNFTLKIRSTKLEDSAMYFCASSEALTGIIYGYTFGSGTRLTVV.

This sequence joins TRBV4-1 and TRBJ2-1, with 9 nucleotides matching TRBD2. V shed 0 bases and J 1 base; nucleotides not matched to a gene: 4. CDR3 length: 17 residues. From germline, CDR1 is MGHRA and CDR2 YSYEKL. CDR3 loop: CASSQDSGLASYNEQFF. The CDR3 DNA is TGCGCCAGCAGCCAAGACTCGGGACTAGCATCCTACAATGAGCAGTTCTTC.

The chain carries TRBV5-8 and TRBJ2-3; D perhaps matches TRBD2 (5 bases). Germline assignment: CDR1 SGHTS and CDR2 YDEGEE. V dropped 0 bases and J dropped 3 bases, with 11 bases sitting between them. The CDR3 spans 15 residues. CDR3 bases: TGTGCCAGCAGCTTGGACGGCGGGTGGACAGATACGCAGTATTTT. Translated: CASSLDGGWTDTQYF.

V is TRBV30 and J is TRBJ1-1; possibly TRBD1 for D (5 bases). The CDR3 sequence is 13 residues long. The ends were cut back, 2 bases at V and 3 bases at J, with 10 bases in the middle. Per germline, CDR1 GTSNPN and CDR2 SVGIG (reference sequence). CDR3 DNA: TGTGCCTGGAGTCAGACAGTTGACACTGAAGCTTTCTTT. Translation: CAWSQTVDTEAFF.

The V call is TRBV10-3, the J call TRBJ2-6; D call uncertain. There are 17 residues in the CDR3. V shed 11 bases and J shed 0 bases, with 20 bases lying between them. CDR1 and CDR2 from the germline V gene are ENHRY and SYGVKD. CDR3 sequence reads: CASTLRPASSGANVLTF. The DNA of the CDR3 is TGTGCCTCAACTTTGCGGCCCGCCTCCTCTGGGGCCAACGTCCTGACTTTC.

The table lists this clone with a count of one. The rearrangement links TRBV5-1 to TRBJ1-1, with 7 bases matching TRBD1. The CDR3 totals 14 residues. Germline V gene data show CDR1 as SGHRS and CDR2 as YFSETQ. V lost 5 bases to trimming and J lost 0 bases; unmatched junction nucleotides: 4. CDR3 residues: CASSGTALNTEAFF. As DNA, the CDR3 is TGCGCCAGCAGTGGGACAGCCTTGAACACTGAAGCTTTCTTT.

As concerns this clone: The same CDR3 arises from other DNA sequences in this sample as well. V usage is TRBV20-1 and J usage is TRBJ2-7, with D possibly matching TRBD1 (5 bases). The V end was cut by 3 bases, the J end by 4 bases, with 7 bases between. The CDR3 covers 11 residues. Germline values: CDR1 DFQATT, CDR2 SNEGSKA (reference sequence). CDR3 sequence (DNA): TGCAGTGCTAGGGGGCGGTACGAGCAGTACTTC. This encodes CSARGRYEQYF.

The chain has TRBV30 and TRBJ1-6, with D unclear. The CDR3 contains 12 residues. Germline V gene sequence: CDR1 GTSNPN, CDR2 SVGIG (reference sequence). V gave up 7 bases and J gave up 8 bases, with 12 bases separating them. Here the CDR3 DNA reads TGTGCCTCCGAGGGAGTCGATTCACCCCTCCACTTT. Residues: CASEGVDSPLHF.

This clone was observed a handful of times. This chain links TRBV6-4 with TRBJ1-6; D is unresolved. The V gene's germline CDR1 is MRHNA and CDR2 SNTAGT. The CDR3 contains 14 residues. Trimming shortened V by 0 bases and J by 7 bases, and 7 bases separated the two germline ends. The CDR3 bases are TGTGCCAGCAGTGACTCGCCCGGGAATTCACCCCTCCACTTT. Encoded protein: CASSDSPGNSPLHF.

This clone was detected only once. The chain employs TRBV14 and TRBJ1-1; unclear D gene. CDR1 is SGHDN, CDR2 FVKESK, per germline. Trimming removed 1 base at V and 5 bases at J, with 11 bases between. CDR3 length: 14 amino acids. The DNA for the CDR3 is TGTGCCAGCAGCCAAGTGGGCAGGTGGACTGAAGCTTTCTTT. It yields the protein CASSQVGRWTEAFF. The whole variable domain, filled in from reference TRBV14 and TRBJ1-1, reads EAGVTQFPSHSVIEKGQTVTLRCDPISGHDNLYWYRRVMGKEIKFLLHFVKESKQDESGMPNNRFLAERTGGTYSTLKVQPAELEDSGVYFCASSQVGRWTEAFFGQGTRLTVV.

The chain couples TRBV28 to TRBJ1-6, with 8 nucleotides matching TRBD1. Germline values: CDR1 MDHEN, CDR2 SYDVKM. The length of the CDR3 is 14 residues. V trimming: 3 bases; J trimming: 10 bases; junction bases outside the gene matches: 5. The CDR3 sequence is CASSFDRGRSPLHF. The CDR3 DNA is TGTGCCAGCAGTTTCGACAGGGGAAGATCACCCCTCCACTTT.

The CDR3 loop is CASSVGTSGEQFF. The CDR3 DNA reads TGTGCCAGTAGTGTCGGGACTAGCGGAGAGCAGTTCTTC. J is TRBJ2-1 and V is TRBV19; 11 bases map to TRBD2. J lost 10 bases, V lost 5 bases, and 4 bases had no gene match. CDR1 and CDR2 from the germline V gene are LNHDA and SQIVND (reference sequence). The CDR3 runs to 13 residues.

The V and J genes are TRBV28 and TRBJ1-2; 7 bases match TRBD1. Germline loops: CDR1 MDHEN, CDR2 SYDVKM. The ends lost 6 bases at V and 2 bases at J; junction bases unmatched: 9. The CDR3 is 15 residues long. CDR3 in amino acids: CASSLGGGGNYGYTF. The CDR3 nucleotides read TGTGCCAGCAGCCTAGGGGGCGGTGGGAACTATGGCTACACCTTC.

The V and J genes are TRBV9 and TRBJ2-7, with 12 bases identical to TRBD1. Germline assignment: CDR1 SGDLS and CDR2 YYNGEE. The CDR3 has 14 residues. After removal of 3 bases from V and 6 bases from J, the junction contained 4 bases not matched to a gene. For the CDR3, the DNA is TGTGCCAGCAGCGCGGGACAGGGGGCGATCGAGCAGTACTTC. It codes for CASSAGQGAIEQYF. Full variable domain (rest looked up from reference TRBV9 and TRBJ2-7): DSGVTQTPKHLITATGQRVTLRCSPRSGDLSVYWYQQSLDQGLQFLIQYYNGEERAKGNILERFSAQQFPDLHSELNLSSLELGDSALYFCASSAGQGAIEQYFGPGTRLTVT.

J is TRBJ2-1 and V is TRBV29-1; D is undetermined. V lost 5 bases and J lost 9, with 11 bases in between. Germline-derived CDR1 and CDR2 are SQVTM and ANQGSEA. This CDR3 spans 11 amino acids. The chain's CDR3 is CSVMPSAEQFF. The CDR3 DNA reads as TGCAGCGTTATGCCTAGTGCTGAGCAGTTCTTC.

The chain combines TRBV5-1 with TRBJ2-5; 7 bases align to TRBD2. V lost 1 base, J lost 5 bases, and 8 bases stayed unmatched. The length of the CDR3 is 15 residues. Germline loops: CDR1 SGHRS, CDR2 YFSETQ. The CDR3 is CASSLSGIYTETQYF. The CDR3, as DNA: TGCGCCAGCAGCTTGAGCGGGATTTATACCGAGACCCAGTACTTC.

The chain carries TRBV11-2 and TRBJ1-2, with no clear D. Looked up from germline, CDR1 is SGHAT and CDR2 is FQNNGV. Trimming took off 1 base at V and 2 bases at J, with 8 bases between the two ends. The CDR3 is made up of 14 amino acids. The CDR3 nucleotides read TGTGCCAGCAGCTTAGGGAGAGTCAACTATGGCTACACCTTC. This gives the protein CASSLGRVNYGYTF.

There are a few counts of this clone. J is TRBJ2-7 and V is TRBV28; TRBD1 aligns across 8 bases. The CDR3 has 13 residues. The V segment lost 6 bases and the J segment 3 bases; nucleotides outside the gene matches: 4. Germline V lookup: CDR1 MDHEN, CDR2 SYDVKM. Here the CDR3 DNA reads TGTGCCAGCAGACACAGGGGGAACTACGAGCAGTACGTC. This sequence encodes CASRHRGNYEQYV.

The chain has TRBV29-1 and TRBJ2-5, with 8 bases matching TRBD1. In germline, CDR1 is SQVTM, CDR2 ANQGSEA. The CDR3 has 17 amino acids. With 4 bases clipped from V and 5 bases from J, the junction kept 18 bases outside the gene matches. CDR3 loop: CSVVLPGQVPGRETQYF. For the CDR3, the DNA is TGCAGCGTTGTCCTCCCGGGACAGGTGCCGGGTAGGGAGACCCAGTACTTC.

This rearrangement joins TRBV28 to TRBJ2-7, with 8 bases identical to TRBD2. After removal of 2 bases from V and 6 bases from J, the junction contained 6 bases not matched to a gene. The CDR3 is made up of 14 amino acids. CDR1 is MDHEN, CDR2 SYDVKM, per germline. Here the CDR3 DNA reads TGTGCCAGCAGTTTAAGCGGGAGAGGTGTCGAGCAGTACTTC. Encoded protein: CASSLSGRGVEQYF.

V and J are TRBV11-3 and TRBJ1-1; D perhaps matches TRBD1 (5 bases). Between the trimmed V and J ends, which lost 2 bases and 6 bases, there was a span of 10 bases. The CDR3 loop spans 13 amino acids. CDR1 SGHNT and CDR2 YENEEA come from the germline V gene. The CDR3 DNA reads TGTGCCAGCAGCTTAAGCAGGGATTCTGAAGCTTTCTTT. This encodes CASSLSRDSEAFF.

The rearrangement joins TRBV3-1 (or the pseudogene TRBV3-2) to TRBJ2-1, with D possibly matching TRBD2 (5 bases). The CDR3 length is 14 residues. Trimming took 4 bases from V and 2 from J, leaving 9 bases between them. CDR1 LGHDT and CDR2 YNNKEL come from the germline V gene (reference sequence). As DNA, the CDR3 is TGTGCCAGCAGCCCCCAGCGGACCTACAATGAGCAGTTCTTC. Its translation: CASSPQRTYNEQFF.

The chain links TRBV19 to TRBJ2-1; TRBD1 might be the D (5 bases). Germline V gene lookup returns CDR1 LNHDA and CDR2 SQIVND (reference sequence). Trimming cost V 7 bases and J 0 bases, with 10 bases left between them. The CDR3 is made up of 14 amino acids. The CDR3 spells CASKGMSSYNEQFF. DNA for the CDR3: TGTGCCAGTAAGGGGATGAGCTCCTACAATGAGCAGTTCTTC.